The 6 T cell receptor beta chains reported below all come from one sample, sequenced in a study of control samples from healthy donors and cancer patients. Data came from immunoSEQ multiplex PCR; TCRdb stores just in-frame clones and leaves some out. The data contain under 85,000 clones, roughly 92% of them singletons. Sequencing was performed on blood. Every receptor here comes from a woman aged 40 to 50 in good health.

The rearrangement joins TRBV7-9 to TRBJ2-7; 9 bases line up with TRBD1. With V trimmed by 6 bases and J by 2 bases, 8 bases remained unmatched. The CDR3 extends over 15 amino acids. The germline V gene encodes CDR1 SEHNR and CDR2 FQNEAQ (reference sequence). CDR3 DNA: TGTGCCAGCAGACCCGGGACAGGGAGGACCTACGAGCAGTACTTC. The encoded protein is CASRPGTGRTYEQYF.

The gene calls are TRBV5-1 and TRBJ2-1; D is unresolved. Trimming took 0 bases from V and 6 from J, leaving 7 bases between them. CDR3 size: 13 residues. Germline V gene data show CDR1 as SGHRS and CDR2 as YFSETQ. CDR3 region: CASSLGRSNEQFF. For the CDR3, the DNA is TGCGCCAGCAGCTTGGGTAGATCCAATGAGCAGTTCTTC.

This chain uses TRBV4-1 with TRBJ2-7, with D unclear. V was clipped by 1 base and J by 2 bases, with 6 bases between them. The CDR3 runs to 13 residues. CDR1 MGHRA and CDR2 YSYEKL come from the germline V gene. The CDR3 sequence: CASSQGDTYEQYF. CDR3 nucleotide sequence: TGCGCCAGCAGCCAAGGGGATACCTACGAGCAGTACTTC.

This clone was seen a single time. V usage is TRBV7-9 and J usage is TRBJ1-4; D may be TRBD1 (5 bases). The CDR3 contains 16 residues. Trimming took off 5 bases at V and 3 bases at J, with 16 bases between the two ends. Per germline, CDR1 SEHNR and CDR2 FQNEAQ (reference sequence). The CDR3 sequence: CASSPHGTDPNEKLFF. CDR3 nucleotide sequence: TGTGCCAGCAGCCCACACGGGACCGACCCTAATGAAAAACTGTTTTTT.

The chain has TRBV6-1 and TRBJ2-7; 11 bases align to TRBD2. With V trimmed by 1 base and J by 7 bases, 6 bases remained unmatched. The CDR3 runs 15 residues. The germline V gene has CDR1 MNHNS and CDR2 SASEGT. The CDR3 loop reads CASSEETSGADEQYF. The CDR3 coding sequence is TGTGCCAGCAGTGAAGAGACTAGCGGGGCCGATGAGCAGTACTTC.

The gene calls are TRBV30 and TRBJ2-2, with 7 bases lining up with TRBD2. This CDR3 has 13 amino acids. Germline CDR1 and CDR2: GTSNPN and SVGIG (reference sequence). The junction had 3 bases not matched to a gene; V was cut back by 2 bases and J by 6 bases. CDR3 region: CAWSSSGAGELFF. The DNA of the CDR3 is TGTGCCTGGAGTTCCAGCGGGGCCGGGGAGCTGTTTTTT.